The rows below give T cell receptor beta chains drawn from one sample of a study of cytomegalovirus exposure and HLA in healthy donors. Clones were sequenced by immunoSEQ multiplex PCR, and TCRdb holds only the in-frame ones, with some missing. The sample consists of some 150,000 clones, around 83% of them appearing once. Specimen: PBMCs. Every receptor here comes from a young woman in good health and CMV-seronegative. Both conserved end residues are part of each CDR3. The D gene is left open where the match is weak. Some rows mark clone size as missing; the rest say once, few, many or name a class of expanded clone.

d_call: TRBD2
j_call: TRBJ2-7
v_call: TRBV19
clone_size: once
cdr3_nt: TGTGCCAGTAGGGGAGCGGGAGAGGCTTACTACGAGCAGTACTTC
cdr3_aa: CASRGAGEAYYEQYF

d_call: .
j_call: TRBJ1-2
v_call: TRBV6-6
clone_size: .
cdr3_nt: TGTGCCAGCAGACTTCCCGGGACCGAGGGAGGCTATGGCTACACCTTC
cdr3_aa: CASRLPGTEGGYGYTF

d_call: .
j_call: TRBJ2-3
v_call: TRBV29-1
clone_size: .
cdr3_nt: TGCAGCGTTACTGGGCGCAGCACAGATACGCAGTATTTT
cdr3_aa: CSVTGRSTDTQYF

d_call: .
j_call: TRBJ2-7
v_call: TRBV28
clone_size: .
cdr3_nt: TGTGCCAGCAGACGACCCCCGGGACAAAACTACGAGCAGTACTTC
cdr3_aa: CASRRPPGQNYEQYF

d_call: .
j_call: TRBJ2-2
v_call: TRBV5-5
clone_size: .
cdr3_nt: TGTGCCAGCAGCTTGGGTCGGAACACCGGGGAGCTGTTTTTT
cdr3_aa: CASSLGRNTGELFF

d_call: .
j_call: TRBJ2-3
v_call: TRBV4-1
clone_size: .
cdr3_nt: TGCGCCAGCAGCCAAGGATTAGCACTTGGGACAGATACGCAGTATTTT
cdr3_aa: CASSQGLALGTDTQYF

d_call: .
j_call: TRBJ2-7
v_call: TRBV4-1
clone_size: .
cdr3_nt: TGCGCCAGCAGCCAACTAAGATGGGGACTCCGCGGAACTTACGAGCAGTACTTC
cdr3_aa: CASSQLRWGLRGTYEQYF

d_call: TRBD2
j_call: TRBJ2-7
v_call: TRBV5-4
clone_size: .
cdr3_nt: TGTGCCAGCAGCTTGGCCCGGGGGGTAAGCTCCTACGAGCAGTACTTC
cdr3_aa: CASSLARGVSSYEQYF

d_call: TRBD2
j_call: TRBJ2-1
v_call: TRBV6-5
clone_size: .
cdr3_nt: TGTGCCAGCGGCCTAGCGGAATACAATGAGCAGTTCTTC
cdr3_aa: CASGLAEYNEQFF

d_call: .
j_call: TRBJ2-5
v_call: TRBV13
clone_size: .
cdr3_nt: TGTGCCAGCAGCTTAGGCGCGAGGTCTTCAGAGACCCAGTACTTC
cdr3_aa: CASSLGARSSETQYF

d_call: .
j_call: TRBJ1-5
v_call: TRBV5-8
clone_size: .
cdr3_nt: TGTGCCAGCAGCTTGGCCAGAAATGGTCCCCAGCATTTT
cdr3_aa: CASSLARNGPQHF

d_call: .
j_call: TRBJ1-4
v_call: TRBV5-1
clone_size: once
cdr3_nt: TGCGCCAGCAGCTTGGTGACAGGCGTCAATGAAAAACTGTTTTTT
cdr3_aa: CASSLVTGVNEKLFF

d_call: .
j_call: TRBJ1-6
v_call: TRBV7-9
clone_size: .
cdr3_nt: TGTGCCAGCAGTCCGGGGGACCTACATAATTCACCCCTCCACTTT
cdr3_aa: CASSPGDLHNSPLHF

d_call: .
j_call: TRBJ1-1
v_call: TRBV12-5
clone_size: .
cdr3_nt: TGTGCTAGTGGTTTGGTAATGTCGGGGACTAGGAACACTGAAGCTTTCTTT
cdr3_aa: CASGLVMSGTRNTEAFF

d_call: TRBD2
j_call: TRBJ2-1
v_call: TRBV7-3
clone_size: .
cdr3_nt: TGTGCCAGCAGCACTACCCTAAGCGAGCGGGAGGGCCGGTTCTTC
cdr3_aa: CASSTTLSEREGRFF

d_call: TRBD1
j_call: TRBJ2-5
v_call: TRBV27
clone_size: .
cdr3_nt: TGTGCCAGCAGTCATCCAACAGGGGTGCGTTTAGAGACCCAGTACTTC
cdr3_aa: CASSHPTGVRLETQYF

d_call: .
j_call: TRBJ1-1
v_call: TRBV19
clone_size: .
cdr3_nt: TGTGCCAGTAGTCCGGGACATTTGAACACTGAAGCTTTCTTT
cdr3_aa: CASSPGHLNTEAFF

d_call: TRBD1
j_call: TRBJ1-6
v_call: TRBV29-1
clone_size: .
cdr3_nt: TGCAGCGTGGGACAGGGCCGTAATTCACCCCTCCACTTT
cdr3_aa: CSVGQGRNSPLHF

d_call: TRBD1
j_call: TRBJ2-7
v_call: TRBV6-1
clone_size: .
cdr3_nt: TGTGCCAGCAGTGTAGACAGGGGGCACTACGAGCAGTACTTC
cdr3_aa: CASSVDRGHYEQYF

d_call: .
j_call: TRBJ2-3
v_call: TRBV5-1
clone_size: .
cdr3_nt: TGCGCCAGCAGTGGGAGCACCAGAGGAGGAGATAGGAATACGCAGTATTTT
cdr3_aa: CASSGSTRGGDRNTQYF

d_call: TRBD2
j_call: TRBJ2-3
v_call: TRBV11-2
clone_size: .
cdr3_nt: TGTGCCAGCAGCGCGTGGGTTGAGCGGGAGGTTTTGGATACGCAGTATTTT
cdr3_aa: CASSAWVEREVLDTQYF

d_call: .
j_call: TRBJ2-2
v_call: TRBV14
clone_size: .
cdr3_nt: TGTGCCAGCAGCCAAGACCAGGGAGGCACCGGGGAGCTGTTTTTT
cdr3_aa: CASSQDQGGTGELFF

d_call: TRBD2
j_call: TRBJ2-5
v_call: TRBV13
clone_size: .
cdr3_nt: TGTGCCAGCAGCTTGGGCCGGGGGGGCCCACAAGAGACCCAGTACTTC
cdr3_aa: CASSLGRGGPQETQYF

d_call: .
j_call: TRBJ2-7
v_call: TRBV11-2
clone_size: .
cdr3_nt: TGTGCCAGCAGCTTAGTTGTAGGGGGGGTCTACGAGCAGTACTTC
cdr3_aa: CASSLVVGGVYEQYF

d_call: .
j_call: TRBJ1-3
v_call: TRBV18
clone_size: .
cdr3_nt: TGTGCCAGCTCACCCGGACAGGGAAACACCATATATTTT
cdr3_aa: CASSPGQGNTIYF

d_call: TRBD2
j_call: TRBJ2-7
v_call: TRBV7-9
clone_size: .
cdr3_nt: TGTGCCAGCAGCCCCTGGATCGGGGGGGGGAGGAGGGAGCAGTACTTC
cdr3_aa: CASSPWIGGGRREQYF

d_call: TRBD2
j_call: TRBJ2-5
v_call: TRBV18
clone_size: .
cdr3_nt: TGTGCCAGCTCACCTAGGACTAGCGAAGAGACCCAGTACTTC
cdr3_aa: CASSPRTSEETQYF

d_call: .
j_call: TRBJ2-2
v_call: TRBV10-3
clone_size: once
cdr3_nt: TGTGCCATCAGTGTAACCGGGAAGGCCGGGGAGCTGTTTTTT
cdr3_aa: CAISVTGKAGELFF

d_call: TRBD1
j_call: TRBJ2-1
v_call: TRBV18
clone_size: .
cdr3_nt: TGTGCCAGCTCACCAGGACAGGGGTGGTACAATGAGCAGTTCTTC
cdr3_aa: CASSPGQGWYNEQFF

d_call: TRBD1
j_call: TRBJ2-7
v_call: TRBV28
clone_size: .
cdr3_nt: TGTGCCACCGGACAGGGGTACGAGCAGTACTTC
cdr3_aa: CATGQGYEQYF

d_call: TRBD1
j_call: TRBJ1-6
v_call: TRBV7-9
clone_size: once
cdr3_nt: TGTGCCAGCAGCACAGGACAGGGGGGTTGGACCCTCCACTTT
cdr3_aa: CASSTGQGGWTLHF

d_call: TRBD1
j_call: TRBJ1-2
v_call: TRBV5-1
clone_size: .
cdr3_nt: TGCGCCAGCAGCTCAGGACAGGACTTTAACTATGGCTACACCTTC
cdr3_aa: CASSSGQDFNYGYTF

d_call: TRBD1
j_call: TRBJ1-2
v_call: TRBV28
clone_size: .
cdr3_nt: TGTGCCAGCAGAGCCCCGGGACAGGGGGCCTTGTGGGGGGGCTACACCTTC
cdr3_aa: CASRAPGQGALWGGYTF

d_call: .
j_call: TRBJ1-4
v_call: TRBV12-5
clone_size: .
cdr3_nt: TGTGCTAGTGGTTTGGTCGACCCGCGGGGAGCAACTAATGAAAAACTGTTTTTT
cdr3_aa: CASGLVDPRGATNEKLFF

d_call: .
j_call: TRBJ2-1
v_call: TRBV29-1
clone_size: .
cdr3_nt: TGCAGCGTTGATGGAGGGGCCAATGAGCAGTTCTTC
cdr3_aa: CSVDGGANEQFF

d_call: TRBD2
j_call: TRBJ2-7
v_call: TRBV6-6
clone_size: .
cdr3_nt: TGTGCCAGCGGGACTAGCGGGACCCTAAACTACGAGCAGTACTTC
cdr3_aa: CASGTSGTLNYEQYF

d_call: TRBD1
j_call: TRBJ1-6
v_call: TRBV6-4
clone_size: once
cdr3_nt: TGTGCCAGCAGTGCCACGGACAGGTATAATTCACCCCTCCACTTT
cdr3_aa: CASSATDRYNSPLHF